The present T cell receptor (beta chain) was sequenced within a study of Graves' ophthalmopathy and Graves' hyperthyroidism. The junction had 8 bases not matched to a gene; V was cut back by 2 bases and J by 3 bases. The germline V gene encodes CDR1 SGHVS and CDR2 FNYEAQ. This CDR3 is built from 16 residues. This clonotype was counted at least ten times. The TCR beta CDR3 regions underwent amplification from RNA transcripts. Scientists carried out first-round RT-PCR using HTBI primers and then a second-round multiplex PCR. TCRdb passed the multiplex PCR reads through MiXCR, listing each CDR3 protein once. Counted here are about 590,000 distinct CDR3 sequences, under 45% occurring once; the ten biggest clones make up around 4%.

This clonotype originated in an adult man with Graves' hyperthyroidism. The sequencing input was peripheral blood or thyroid tissue (not recorded which). This sequence joins TRBV7-6 and TRBJ1-1, with 8 bases identical to TRBD1. The chain's CDR3 is CASSLLTGVADTEAFF. The CDR3 bases are TGTGCCAGCAGCTTATTGACAGGGGTGGCGGACACTGAAGCTTTCTTT.